These 2 T cell receptor beta chains were sequenced from one sample in a study of blood T cells in healthy people across ages. The use of a sample-barcoded 5' primer and a J-beta primer mix characterized a second PCR of roughly 6 to 12 cycles. TCRdb re-derived calls from the 5' RACE reads in MiXCR, one entry per CDR3 protein. In the table there are around 650,000 distinct CDR3 sequences, 40% to 50% of which are singletons. Sequenced input: blood. The source of these receptors is an older man in good health.

The chain couples TRBV5-5 to TRBJ2-4; D might be TRBD1 (6 bases). The ends were cut back, 4 bases at V and 5 bases at J, with 10 bases in the middle. Germline CDR1 SGHKS, CDR2 YYEKEE (reference sequence). This CDR3 is 13 amino acids long. The CDR3: CASSAEGENIQYF. CDR3 DNA sequence: TGTGCCAGCAGCGCAGAGGGGGAAAACATTCAGTACTTC.

A single count supports this clonotype. This chain links TRBV14 with TRBJ2-3; D is unresolved. Trimming removed 4 bases at V and 2 bases at J, with 13 bases between. This CDR3 comprises 15 residues. Germline assignment: CDR1 SGHDN and CDR2 FVKESK. The CDR3 loop is CASSRQNMVTDTQYF. The CDR3 DNA sequence: TGTGCCAGCAGCCGGCAAAACATGGTCACAGATACGCAGTATTTT.